Listed below are T cell receptor beta chains from one sample, sequenced in a study of sequential checkpoint blockade in melanoma. TCRdb keeps only in-frame clones here, not all; method: immunoSEQ multiplex PCR. The table has approximately 10,000 clones, about three quarters seen once. Material: CD8+ T cells sorted from blood (inferred from file names), obtained from a patient given nivolumab and ipilimumab in sequence. The receptors derive from a human donor with melanoma. Each CDR3 is given with its conserved first and last residue. The D gene is left open where the match is weak. For some rows the clone size is stated as once, few or many, or as a class when expanded; others skip it.

V: TRBV7-9; size: few; D: TRBD1; J: TRBJ1-2; DNA: TGTGCCAGCAGCTTCGGGACAGGCGAATATGGCTACACCTTC; CDR3: CASSFGTGEYGYTF
V: TRBV29-1; size: .; D: TRBD1; J: TRBJ2-1; DNA: TGCAGCGTTGGGACAGGGGGGGTCGATGAGCAGTTCTTC; CDR3: CSVGTGGVDEQFF
V: TRBV5-1; size: .; D: .; J: TRBJ2-7; DNA: TGCGCCAGCAGCTTGGAATTATCCTACGAGCAGTACTTC; CDR3: CASSLELSYEQYF
V: TRBV19; size: .; D: TRBD1; J: TRBJ2-1; DNA: TGTGCCAGTAGTAAGACAGGGCTCTCCTACAATGAGCAGTTCTTC; CDR3: CASSKTGLSYNEQFF
V: TRBV4-1; size: .; D: TRBD1; J: TRBJ1-2; DNA: TGCGCCAGCAGCCAAACCTCCGGGACAGGGGGCTATGGCTACACCTTC; CDR3: CASSQTSGTGGYGYTF
V: TRBV2; size: .; D: .; J: TRBJ2-6; DNA: TGTGCCAGCAGTGAATTTTTCGGGTATTCTGGGGCCAACGTCCTGACTTTC; CDR3: CASSEFFGYSGANVLTF
V: TRBV2; size: .; D: .; J: TRBJ1-3; DNA: TGTGCCAGCAGCCCGACAGGTAAGGAAAACACCATATATTTT; CDR3: CASSPTGKENTIYF
V: TRBV4-1; size: .; D: .; J: TRBJ1-1; DNA: TGCGCCAGCACCCATGAGCCGGTAGTGAACACTGAAGCTTTCTTT; CDR3: CASTHEPVVNTEAFF
V: TRBV19; size: .; D: TRBD1; J: TRBJ1-1; DNA: TGTGCCAGTAGTGCCGGGACAGGGCCTGTGAACACTGAAGCTTTCTTT; CDR3: CASSAGTGPVNTEAFF
V: TRBV5-5; size: .; D: .; J: TRBJ1-3; DNA: TGTGCCAGCAGCTCTGCAGGGGTCTCTGGAAACACCATATATTTT; CDR3: CASSSAGVSGNTIYF
V: TRBV9; size: .; D: .; J: TRBJ2-1; DNA: TGTGCCAGCAGCGTTTCCACTAGCAGGGAGCAGTTCTTC; CDR3: CASSVSTSREQFF
V: TRBV4-1; size: few; D: TRBD2; J: TRBJ2-5; DNA: TGCGCCAGCAGCCAAGACCCGGGAGGGACCCAGTACTTC; CDR3: CASSQDPGGTQYF
V: TRBV19; size: medium-sized; D: .; J: TRBJ2-1; DNA: TGTGCCAGTAGTCACGGGTACAATGAGCAGTTCTTC; CDR3: CASSHGYNEQFF
V: TRBV5-5; size: medium-sized; D: .; J: TRBJ1-1; DNA: TGTGCCACCCGGACAGACTTAAACACTGAAGCTTTCTTT; CDR3: CATRTDLNTEAFF
V: TRBV15; size: .; D: TRBD2; J: TRBJ2-1; DNA: TGTGCCACCAGCAGAGATAGCGGGAGGGGTACAAGTGAGCAGTTCTTC; CDR3: CATSRDSGRGTSEQFF
V: TRBV5-1; size: few; D: TRBD1; J: TRBJ2-7; DNA: TGCGCCAGCAGCTTGGCCGGGACAGGCCTCTACGAGCAGTACTTC; CDR3: CASSLAGTGLYEQYF
V: TRBV14; size: .; D: TRBD1; J: TRBJ1-2; DNA: TGTGCCAGCAGCCAAGAGGGGGACAGTTCTAACTATGGCTACACCTTC; CDR3: CASSQEGDSSNYGYTF
V: TRBV6-4; size: .; D: TRBD2; J: TRBJ2-2; DNA: TGTGCCAGCAGTGACGGGACTAGCACCGGGGAGCTGTTTTTT; CDR3: CASSDGTSTGELFF
V: TRBV5-7; size: .; D: .; J: TRBJ2-3; DNA: TGTGCCAGCAGCTACAGGGCAGATACGCAGTATTTT; CDR3: CASSYRADTQYF
V: TRBV7-9; size: few; D: .; J: TRBJ2-7; DNA: TGTGCCAGCAGTAGGATGGACAGCAACTACGAGCAGTACTTC; CDR3: CASSRMDSNYEQYF
V: TRBV6-4; size: .; D: TRBD1; J: TRBJ2-1; DNA: TGTGCCAGCAGTGAAGTAGGGGGCTCTGGGAATGAGCAGTTCTTC; CDR3: CASSEVGGSGNEQFF
V: TRBV7-8; size: few; D: .; J: TRBJ1-3; DNA: TGTGCCAGCAGCTTAGCGTCTTACCCGGGAAGGGACACCATATATTTT; CDR3: CASSLASYPGRDTIYF
V: TRBV9; size: .; D: TRBD1; J: TRBJ2-6; DNA: TGTGCCAGCAGCGAACAGGGGGCTGGGGCCAACGTCCTGACTTTC; CDR3: CASSEQGAGANVLTF
V: TRBV6-4; size: .; D: .; J: TRBJ1-4; DNA: TGTGCCAGCAGGTTGGGGCCTTCAACTAATGAAAAACTGTTTTTT; CDR3: CASRLGPSTNEKLFF
V: TRBV6-5; size: .; D: TRBD1; J: TRBJ1-2; DNA: TGTGCCAGCAGCCTTTACGGGGGGACAGGTGGCTACACCTTC; CDR3: CASSLYGGTGGYTF
V: TRBV7-8; size: .; D: TRBD1; J: TRBJ1-2; DNA: TGTGCCAGCAGCTCCCTACAGGGGTATGGCTACACCTTC; CDR3: CASSSLQGYGYTF
V: TRBV7-8; size: .; D: .; J: TRBJ1-2; DNA: TGTGCCAGCAGCTTGGTTCTTCGGGGGGACTATGGCTACACCTTC; CDR3: CASSLVLRGDYGYTF
V: TRBV19; size: .; D: .; J: TRBJ1-1; DNA: TGTGCCTCCTGCCGGGGGTTGGGCACTGAAGCTTTCTTT; CDR3: CASCRGLGTEAFF
V: TRBV10-3; size: .; D: .; J: TRBJ1-1; DNA: TGTGCCATCAGTGAGGAGGTTCCGAACACTGAAGCTTTCTTT; CDR3: CAISEEVPNTEAFF
V: TRBV27; size: .; D: TRBD2; J: TRBJ2-5; DNA: TGTGCCAGCAGTCCCTCGGGACTAGCGGGGAGGGCTGAAGAGACCCAGTACTTC; CDR3: CASSPSGLAGRAEETQYF
V: TRBV4-1; size: .; D: TRBD2; J: TRBJ2-1; DNA: TGCGCCAGCAGCCAAGATCAGGTTAGCGGGAACGATGAGCAGTTCTTC; CDR3: CASSQDQVSGNDEQFF
V: TRBV30; size: .; D: .; J: TRBJ2-1; DNA: TGTGCCTGGAGTCAAGGGATAGGGGACAATGAGCAGTTCTTC; CDR3: CAWSQGIGDNEQFF
V: TRBV4-1; size: few; D: TRBD1; J: TRBJ2-7; DNA: TGCGCCAGCAGCCTACGGACAGGGCCGATCTACGAGCAGTACTTC; CDR3: CASSLRTGPIYEQYF
V: TRBV5-1; size: .; D: TRBD1; J: TRBJ1-1; DNA: TGCGCCAGCAGCTCCCTTTCCACAGGGGCCACGAACACTGAAGCTTTCTTT; CDR3: CASSSLSTGATNTEAFF
V: TRBV6-4; size: .; D: TRBD2; J: TRBJ2-1; DNA: TGTGCCAGCAGTGACTCCATCCCATTAGCGGGGGGGCCAGTTGAGCAGTTCTTC; CDR3: CASSDSIPLAGGPVEQFF
V: TRBV5-1; size: .; D: TRBD2; J: TRBJ2-1; DNA: TGCGCCAGCAGTCCACTAGCGGGAGTTCCCAATGAGCAGTTCTTC; CDR3: CASSPLAGVPNEQFF
V: TRBV19; size: .; D: .; J: TRBJ1-1; DNA: TGTGCCAGTAGTACCGCTACAGGGAACACTGAAGCTTTCTTT; CDR3: CASSTATGNTEAFF
V: TRBV12-1; size: medium-sized; D: .; J: TRBJ1-1; DNA: TGTGCCAGCAGCTCGGGAGTTACTGAAGCTTTCTTT; CDR3: CASSSGVTEAFF
V: TRBV30; size: .; D: .; J: TRBJ2-1; DNA: TGTGCCTGGAGTCTAGGGGGCTCCTACAATGAGCAGTTCTTC; CDR3: CAWSLGGSYNEQFF
V: TRBV4-1; size: few; D: TRBD1; J: TRBJ1-6; DNA: TGCGCCAGCAGCCAACCTGGGACAGGGGGAGGATCCTATAATTCACCCCTCCACTTT; CDR3: CASSQPGTGGGSYNSPLHF
V: TRBV4-1; size: .; D: TRBD1; J: TRBJ1-2; DNA: TGCGCCAGCAGCCAAGATGACAGGGGGCGTAATGGCTACACCTTC; CDR3: CASSQDDRGRNGYTF
V: TRBV15; size: .; D: TRBD1; J: TRBJ1-3; DNA: TGTGCCACCAGCAGAGATCTTTTTGGACAGGCACTCGACGGGGACTCTGGAAACACCATATATTTT; CDR3: CATSRDLFGQALDGDSGNTIYF
V: TRBV4-1; size: .; D: TRBD2; J: TRBJ2-3; DNA: TGCGCCAGCAGCCAACTAGCGGGAGCCAGCACAGATACGCAGTATTTT; CDR3: CASSQLAGASTDTQYF
V: TRBV29-1; size: .; D: TRBD2; J: TRBJ2-7; DNA: TGCAGCGTCGCCGGAGCGGGGGGCCACGAGCAGTACTTC; CDR3: CSVAGAGGHEQYF
V: TRBV6-5; size: .; D: TRBD2; J: TRBJ2-1; DNA: TGTGCCAGCAGTTTCTCGACTAGCGGGAGAAACAATGAGCAGTTCTTC; CDR3: CASSFSTSGRNNEQFF
V: TRBV4-1; size: .; D: .; J: TRBJ1-5; DNA: TGCGCCAGCAGCCCGAGACAGGTCAATCAGCCCCAGCATTTT; CDR3: CASSPRQVNQPQHF
V: TRBV6-1; size: .; D: TRBD2; J: TRBJ2-7; DNA: TGTGCCAGCAGTGAAGGAGAAGGGAGGGCCTACGAGCAGTACTTC; CDR3: CASSEGEGRAYEQYF
V: TRBV7-8; size: .; D: .; J: TRBJ1-2; DNA: TGTGCCAGCAGCCAAGCCCAGGCCCCCGGACAGCCTACGAATAACTATGGCTACACCTTC; CDR3: CASSQAQAPGQPTNNYGYTF
V: TRBV5-1; size: few; D: .; J: TRBJ1-2; DNA: TGCGCCAGCAGCTTGTGGCCCGAGGCAGTAGATCGCGGCTACACCTTC; CDR3: CASSLWPEAVDRGYTF
V: TRBV19; size: .; D: .; J: TRBJ1-1; DNA: TGTGCCAGTAGTATAGGAGGGAACGGGAACACTGAAGCTTTCTTT; CDR3: CASSIGGNGNTEAFF
V: TRBV6-4; size: .; D: TRBD1; J: TRBJ1-1; DNA: TGTGCCAGCAGTGACGGGACAGAGAACACTGAAGCTTTCTTT; CDR3: CASSDGTENTEAFF
V: TRBV13; size: few; D: .; J: TRBJ1-5; DNA: TGTGCCAGCAGCTTCGGGGGCAATCAGCCCCAGCATTTT; CDR3: CASSFGGNQPQHF
V: TRBV7-6; size: once; D: .; J: TRBJ2-1; DNA: TGTGCCAGCAGCGCCTTAGCGGAAAGCTCCTACAATGAGCAGTTCTTC; CDR3: CASSALAESSYNEQFF
V: TRBV4-1; size: .; D: TRBD1; J: TRBJ2-7; DNA: TGCGCCAGCAGCCCCGACAGGGTTCACTACGAGCAGTACTTC; CDR3: CASSPDRVHYEQYF
V: TRBV4-2; size: .; D: TRBD2; J: TRBJ2-1; DNA: TGTGCCAGCAGCCAAGATTGGCCTAGCGGGGGCGGGGGCAATGAGCAGTTCTTC; CDR3: CASSQDWPSGGGGNEQFF
V: TRBV4-1; size: .; D: .; J: TRBJ2-7; DNA: TGCGCCAGCAGCCAAGTCCCCAGGTACGAGCAGTACTTC; CDR3: CASSQVPRYEQYF
V: TRBV19; size: .; D: .; J: TRBJ2-1; DNA: TGTGCCAGTAGTCTGAAGACAGCGTACAATGAGCAGTTCTTC; CDR3: CASSLKTAYNEQFF
V: TRBV19; size: .; D: .; J: TRBJ1-3; DNA: TGTGCCAGTTCCCGCGGGGTAGGAAACACCATATATTTT; CDR3: CASSRGVGNTIYF
V: TRBV6-5; size: .; D: .; J: TRBJ1-2; DNA: TGTGCCAGCAGTTACGGAGAGCCAGCTACGGACTATGGCTACACCTTC; CDR3: CASSYGEPATDYGYTF